This TCR beta chain derives from a study of cytotoxic CD8 clonotypes in ibrutinib-treated CLL. Study-level findings and limits: Clonality rose at ibrutinib response, held steady in sustained remission, and fell toward baseline at progression. Sustained-remission and progressing patients diverged in sampling times.

This CDR3 has 16 amino acids. Losses at the gene ends were 5 bases for V and 6 bases for J; bases not matched to a gene: 13. Germline lookup yields CDR1 SGHAT and CDR2 FQNNGV. A note on this clone: Its antigen remains unknown.

TCRdb's copy holds only in-frame clones and misses some; the assay was immunoSEQ multiplex PCR. This sample has around 52,000 clones, with roughly 50% found just once. The V and J genes are TRBV11-2 and TRBJ2-7, with 10 bases identical to TRBD1. The sequence derives from a human donor with chronic lymphocytic leukemia. The material sequenced was PBMCs, taken after 24 months of ibrutinib treatment. In DNA, the CDR3 is TGTGCCAGCAGCGTAAGGTCCGGGACAGGGGAACGCGAGCAGTACTTC. This translates into CASSVRSGTGEREQYF. The variable domain in full, completed from reference TRBV11-2 and TRBJ2-7, reads EAGVAQSPRYKIIEKRQSVAFWCNPISGHATLYWYQQILGQGPKLLIQFQNNGVVDDSQLPKDRFSAERLKGVDSTLKIQPAKLEDSAVYLCASSVRSGTGEREQYFGPGTRLTVT.